This is a list of T cell receptor beta chains from one sample in a study of blood T cells in healthy people across ages. From the 5' RACE reads, TCRdb called clonotypes with MiXCR, one entry per CDR3 protein. Here the sample spans roughly 2 million distinct CDR3 sequences, less than 50% being singletons. The source material was blood. These receptors were taken from a woman aged 40 to 50 in good health. The CDR3 runs from the conserved cysteine through the conserved F or W. A D gene is named only where the DNA matches it firmly. Some rows mark clone size as missing; the rest say once, few, many or name a class of expanded clone.

TRBV12-3/TRBV12-4,-,-,TRBJ2-1,TGTGCCAGCAGCCTAGCCTCTCTAGCTACCAATGAGCAGTTCTTC,CASSLASLATNEQFF
TRBV20-1,TRBD2,-,TRBJ2-3,TGCAGTGCTAGTTCCTTCCCATCAGCGGGGGCCGATAGCACAGATACGCAGTATTTT,CSASSFPSAGADSTDTQYF
TRBV15,TRBD1,-,TRBJ1-5,TGTGCCACCAGTTCTCCGGGCAGGGGGCTTACTCAGCCCCAGCATTTT,CATSSPGRGLTQPQHF
TRBV9,-,-,TRBJ2-7,TGTGCCAGCAGCGTAGGGAGTAAGGGGGGAAAGCGGGACGAGCAGTACTTC,CASSVGSKGGKRDEQYF
TRBV4-1,-,few,TRBJ2-3,TGCGCCAGCAGCTCCCCTTCCGACTCAGATACGCAGTATTTT,CASSSPSDSDTQYF
TRBV20-1,TRBD1,-,TRBJ2-1,TGCAGTGCTAGCCGGTCCGGGACAGGGGTGGGCAATGAGCAGTTCTTC,CSASRSGTGVGNEQFF
TRBV12-3/TRBV12-4,-,few,TRBJ2-4,TGTGCCAGCAGTTCCGAACGACAGACTCTTCAGTACTTC,CASSSERQTLQYF
TRBV6-2/TRBV6-3,-,once,TRBJ2-7,TGTGCCAGCCGGGACAAGCAGTACGAGCAGTACTTC,CASRDKQYEQYF
TRBV6-2/TRBV6-3,-,-,TRBJ2-7,TGTGCCAGCAGTCTGACAGCCCCTCACTACGAGCAGTACTTC,CASSLTAPHYEQYF
TRBV20-1,TRBD2,few,TRBJ2-1,TGCAGTGCTAGGCGGGACTACCCATACAATGAGCAGTTCTTC,CSARRDYPYNEQFF
TRBV20-1,-,-,TRBJ2-5,TGCAGTGCTCTCCTTAGCAGGGCGCGGACCCAGTACTTC,CSALLSRARTQYF
TRBV4-2,-,-,TRBJ2-3,TGCGCCAGCAGCCAAGATGTGGGCGCCAGCACAGATACGCAGTATTTT,CASSQDVGASTDTQYF
TRBV7-2,TRBD2,-,TRBJ2-3,TGTGCCAGCAGCTTAGCGGCGACTAGCGGGGCCAGCACAGATACGCAGTATTTT,CASSLAATSGASTDTQYF
TRBV12-3/TRBV12-4,-,-,TRBJ2-5,TGTGCCAGCAGGTCCTCAAACCGCCAAGAGACCCAGTACTTC,CASRSSNRQETQYF
TRBV13,-,-,TRBJ2-7,TGTGCCAGCAGCTTAGGCCGAAAGGCCTACGAGCAGTACTTC,CASSLGRKAYEQYF
TRBV28,TRBD1,-,TRBJ2-3,TGTGCCAGCAGTCTGATCGGGACAGGGCCCACAGATACGCAGTATTTT,CASSLIGTGPTDTQYF
TRBV20-1,TRBD1,-,TRBJ1-2,TGCAGTGCAGAACCCGTCGGGACAGAAGACTATCACCGCTATGGCTACACCTTC,CSAEPVGTEDYHRYGYTF
TRBV20-1,-,-,TRBJ2-7,TGCAGTGCTAACGCGGCGGGCTCCTACGAGCAGTACTTC,CSANAAGSYEQYF
TRBV20-1,-,-,TRBJ2-5,TGCAGTGCTAGTTGGTTTGATCGTAGGGGGGTAGGGGTGCAGTACTTC,CSASWFDRRGVGVQYF
TRBV20-1,-,-,TRBJ2-6,TGCAGTGCTAGAGATGGAGACAGATCCCTCTCTGGGGCCAACGTCCTGACTTTC,CSARDGDRSLSGANVLTF
TRBV5-6,-,few,TRBJ1-2,TGTGCCAGCAGCGAGGAGGGCGTGTTGGCTAACTATGGCTACACCTTT,CASSEEGVLANYGYTF
TRBV28,-,-,TRBJ1-2,TGTGCCAGCAGTTCCCGGAGCGGGGGCTATGGCTACACCTTC,CASSSRSGGYGYTF
TRBV7-9,TRBD1,-,TRBJ2-5,TGTGCCAGCAGCTTTTCCTCAGGGGGTGTACAAGAGACCCAGTACTTC,CASSFSSGGVQETQYF
TRBV25-1,-,-,TRBJ1-6,TGTGCCAGCAGTGAATATTTCAACCGGCCCCTCCACTTT,CASSEYFNRPLHF
TRBV7-9,-,-,TRBJ2-7,TGTGCCAGCAGCTACGAGGGACTGCTTTCCTACGAGCAGTACTTC,CASSYEGLLSYEQYF
TRBV20-1,-,-,TRBJ2-1,TGCAGTGTGAGGGGCCGCGGATCCTACAATGAGCAGTTCTTC,CSVRGRGSYNEQFF
TRBV20-1,TRBD2,-,TRBJ2-5,TGCAGTGCTAGCTGGACTAGCGGGGTCCAAGAGACCCAGTACTTC,CSASWTSGVQETQYF